The present entry profiles one TCR beta chain with its context. Sequenced by immunoSEQ multiplex PCR; TCRdb stores in-frame clones only, minus some. The table includes about 99,000 clones, 85% to 95% detected once. This specimen belongs to a study of T cell changes during pregnancy in multiple sclerosis. This TCR derives from a female donor with multiple sclerosis, enrolled in a pregnancy study. Material: peripheral blood, obtained after pregnancy.

CDR3 nucleotide sequence: TGTGCCAGCAGCTCCCGGGACTCACTAGATACGCAGTATTTT. This encodes CASSSRDSLDTQYF. The J gene is TRBJ2-3, the V gene TRBV5-6; the D gene is possibly TRBD2 (6 bases). V shed 3 bases and J shed 5 bases, with 13 bases lying between them. The germline gives CDR1 SGHDT, CDR2 YYEEEE. This CDR3 has 14 amino acids.